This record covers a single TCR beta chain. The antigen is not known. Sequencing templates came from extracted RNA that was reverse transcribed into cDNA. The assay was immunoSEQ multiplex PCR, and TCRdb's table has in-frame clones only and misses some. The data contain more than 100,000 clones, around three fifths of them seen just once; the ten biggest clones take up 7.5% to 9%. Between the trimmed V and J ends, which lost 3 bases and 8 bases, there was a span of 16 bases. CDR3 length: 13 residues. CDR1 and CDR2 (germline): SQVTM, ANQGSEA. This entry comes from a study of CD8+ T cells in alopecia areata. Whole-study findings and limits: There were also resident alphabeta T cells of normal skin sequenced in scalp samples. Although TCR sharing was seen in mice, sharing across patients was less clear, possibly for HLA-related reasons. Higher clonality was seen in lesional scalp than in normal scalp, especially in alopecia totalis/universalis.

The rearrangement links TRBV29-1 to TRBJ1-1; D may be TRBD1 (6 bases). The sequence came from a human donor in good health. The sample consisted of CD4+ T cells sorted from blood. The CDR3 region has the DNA TGCAGCGTTGAGGGGGGCAGAACAACAGAAGCTTTCTTT. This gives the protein CSVEGGRTTEAFF.